Listed below are T cell receptor beta chains from one sample, sequenced in a study of PD-1 blockade in classical Hodgkin lymphoma. Generated by immunoSEQ multiplex PCR, the TCRdb table keeps only in-frame clones and is missing some. The sample consists of about 47,000 clones, roughly 91% of them appearing once. The sequenced sample was peripheral blood mononuclear cells (PBMCs). These receptors were collected from a human donor with classical Hodgkin lymphoma. CDR3s include the opening cysteine and the closing phenylalanine or tryptophan. The D gene is left open where the match is weak. Rows may omit the clone size; those that give it use once, few, many or a size class.

v_gene	abundance	d_gene	j_gene	CDR3nt	CDR3aa
TRBV6-1	.	.	TRBJ2-7	TGTGCTTGCGCAGGACTGCCCTACGAGCAGTACTTC	CACAGLPYEQYF
TRBV11-2	.	TRBD2	TRBJ2-3	TGTGCCAGCAGCCTACTAGCGGGAAGGTTAGATACGCAGTATTTT	CASSLLAGRLDTQYF
TRBV5-4	.	.	TRBJ1-2	TGTGCCACCCAGCAGCCATCAGTTAACTATGGCTACACCTTC	CATQQPSVNYGYTF
TRBV28	.	.	TRBJ2-5	TGTGCCACCCGGTTGGGTGGGCGAACGGAGACCCAGTACTTC	CATRLGGRTETQYF
TRBV5-1	.	TRBD2	TRBJ2-1	TGCGCCAGCAGCCTATTAGCGGGAGACTACAATGAGCAGTTCTTC	CASSLLAGDYNEQFF
TRBV21-1	.	.	TRBJ1-1	TGTGCCAGCAGCAAACCTTACACAGCTTTCTTT	CASSKPYTAFF
TRBV19	.	.	TRBJ1-4	TGTGCCAGTAGTATAGGGACGGCAACTAATGAAAAACTGTTTTTT	CASSIGTATNEKLFF
TRBV10-2	.	.	TRBJ1-1	TGCGCCAGCAGTGAGCAAAGGAGGAACACTGAAGCTTTCTTT	CASSEQRRNTEAFF
TRBV25-1	.	.	TRBJ2-5	TGTGCCAGCAGTCCCCGACAGTTTTTGCAAGAGACCCAGTACTTC	CASSPRQFLQETQYF
TRBV7-9	.	.	TRBJ2-3	TGTGCCAGCAGCCCGTCGGGGGTCACAGATACGCAGTATTTT	CASSPSGVTDTQYF
TRBV9	.	TRBD1	TRBJ2-2	TGTGCCAGCAGCGGATACAGGGCCCCGGACAGGGGCAACACCGGGGAGCTGTTTTTT	CASSGYRAPDRGNTGELFF
TRBV5-1	few	.	TRBJ1-1	TGCGCCAGCAGCTTGAACACTGAAGCTTTCTTT	CASSLNTEAFF
TRBV29-1	.	TRBD1	TRBJ2-7	TGCAGCGTAGGTAACAGGGGAGACTACGAGCAGTACTTC	CSVGNRGDYEQYF
TRBV7-9	.	.	TRBJ2-2	TGTGCCAGCACCCGAGTGGAGGGGTCCCCGGGGGAGCTGTTTTTT	CASTRVEGSPGELFF
TRBV6-6	.	.	TRBJ1-1	TGTGCCAGCACCTCTTGGGGTGAGGGTGAAGCTTTCTTT	CASTSWGEGEAFF
TRBV9	.	.	TRBJ1-2	TGTGCCAGCAGCGTAGATCAGACCCTCTATGGCTACACCTTC	CASSVDQTLYGYTF
TRBV9	.	.	TRBJ1-4	TGTGCCAGCAGCGTAGAGGGGAGGAATGAAAAACTGTTTTTT	CASSVEGRNEKLFF
TRBV7-9	.	.	TRBJ1-1	TGTGCCAGCAGCTCCAGGGACCTCCTTGAAGCTTTCTTT	CASSSRDLLEAFF
TRBV7-9	.	TRBD1	TRBJ2-3	TGTGCCAGCAGCTTTCTTAGGACAGGGGGCTTAGATACGCAGTATTTT	CASSFLRTGGLDTQYF
TRBV4-1	.	.	TRBJ1-1	TGCGCCAGCAGCCAAGGGGGAATACAGGGCGACACTGAAGCTTTCTTT	CASSQGGIQGDTEAFF
TRBV16	.	.	TRBJ1-2	TGTGCCAGCAGTCCGACACAATTCTATGGCTACACCTTC	CASSPTQFYGYTF
TRBV27	.	.	TRBJ2-5	TGTGCCACCAAAGAGACCCAGTACTTC	CATKETQYF
TRBV18	.	TRBD1	TRBJ1-4	TGTGCCAGCTCATCTCGACAGGGGTGGGAAAAACTGTTTTTT	CASSSRQGWEKLFF
TRBV11-2	.	TRBD1	TRBJ2-4	TGTGCCAGCAGCCAAGGGACAGGGGGCGCGGCCAAAAACATTCAGTACTTC	CASSQGTGGAAKNIQYF
TRBV5-1	.	TRBD1	TRBJ2-1	TGCGCCAGCAGTTCGGGGACAGACCTTTCCTCCTACAATGAGCAGTTCTTC	CASSSGTDLSSYNEQFF
TRBV19	once	.	TRBJ2-1	TGTGCCAGTAGGTCGGACAGAATCTACAATGAGCAGTTCTTC	CASRSDRIYNEQFF
TRBV19	.	.	TRBJ1-1	TGTGCCAGTAAATTACAGGGTCCTGGTACTGAAGCTTTCTTT	CASKLQGPGTEAFF
TRBV6-1	.	TRBD1	TRBJ1-1	TGTGCCAGCAGTGAAAACCCCCTATTGACAGGGAAGGGAGCTTTCTTT	CASSENPLLTGKGAFF
TRBV6-5	few	.	TRBJ1-2	TGTGCCAGCAGTTACTCTGAGGGTAGCTATGGCTACACCTTC	CASSYSEGSYGYTF
TRBV27	.	.	TRBJ2-7	TGTGCCAGCAGTTTCCTGGAGGGGGTTGAGTACGAGCAGTACTTC	CASSFLEGVEYEQYF
TRBV4-1	.	.	TRBJ1-5	TGCGCCAGCAGCCAAGACCAGGGAAGCAATCAGCCCCAGCATTTT	CASSQDQGSNQPQHF
TRBV29-1	.	TRBD2	TRBJ2-3	TGCAGCGCTTACCGGACTAGCGGGAGCACAGATACGCAGTATTTT	CSAYRTSGSTDTQYF
TRBV29-1	few	TRBD1	TRBJ1-5	TGCAGCGTTGGAGGACAGGGAGGTCAGCCCCAGCATTTT	CSVGGQGGQPQHF
TRBV6-1	.	TRBD1	TRBJ1-5	TGTGCCAGTGCGGACAGGCAAAATCAGCCCCAGCATTTT	CASADRQNQPQHF
TRBV18	.	TRBD1	TRBJ2-1	TGTGCCAGCTCACTGGACAGGGGTGAGCAGTTCTTC	CASSLDRGEQFF
TRBV15	.	TRBD1	TRBJ1-4	TGTGCCACCAGCAGAGCCAGGGGGGATGAAAAACTGTTTTTT	CATSRARGDEKLFF
TRBV19	.	TRBD1	TRBJ1-1	TGTGCCAGTAAAGGGACAGGGGACACTGAAGCTTTCTTT	CASKGTGDTEAFF
TRBV2	.	TRBD2	TRBJ2-5	TGTGCCAGCAGCCTGGGGATGGGACTACTTTTAGAGACCCAGTACTTC	CASSLGMGLLLETQYF
TRBV18	.	TRBD1	TRBJ1-2	TGTGCCAGCTCACCAACCAACAGGGGATCGGTTGGCTACACCTTC	CASSPTNRGSVGYTF
TRBV29-1	.	.	TRBJ2-5	TGCAGCGTTGCGGAGGCGGGGGAGACCCAGTACTTC	CSVAEAGETQYF
TRBV30	.	.	TRBJ1-4	TGTGCCTGGAGTGTGGGACACCTTAATGAAAAACTGTTTTTT	CAWSVGHLNEKLFF
TRBV6-4	.	.	TRBJ2-3	TGTGCCAGCAGTGACGTAGGGGGGGCAGATACGCAGTATTTT	CASSDVGGADTQYF
TRBV27	.	TRBD2	TRBJ2-2	TGTGCCTCCGAGGGCGGGAGGGAGAACACCGGGGAGCTGTTTTTT	CASEGGRENTGELFF
TRBV15	.	TRBD1	TRBJ1-5	TGTGCCACCAGCAGAGATCAAGACAGGGGTAATCAGCCCCAGCATTTT	CATSRDQDRGNQPQHF
TRBV7-8	.	.	TRBJ2-2	TGTGCCAGCACCCTGGGTCCTTCGAACACCGGGGAGCTGTTTTTT	CASTLGPSNTGELFF
TRBV18	few	TRBD1	TRBJ1-2	TGTGCCAGCTCACCCTCAGGACAGGTAGCCGAGAACTATGGCTACACCTTC	CASSPSGQVAENYGYTF
TRBV2	.	.	TRBJ2-5	TGTGCCAGCAGACCCTTATCGGCAGGGGCTCAAGAGACCCAGTACTTC	CASRPLSAGAQETQYF
TRBV2	.	.	TRBJ2-3	TGTGCCAGCAGTGCCCAGGCGGGTGCTAGCACAGATACGCAGTATTTT	CASSAQAGASTDTQYF
TRBV27	.	.	TRBJ2-7	TGTGCCAGCAGTCGGATAGAGGGGCAGCAGTACTTC	CASSRIEGQQYF